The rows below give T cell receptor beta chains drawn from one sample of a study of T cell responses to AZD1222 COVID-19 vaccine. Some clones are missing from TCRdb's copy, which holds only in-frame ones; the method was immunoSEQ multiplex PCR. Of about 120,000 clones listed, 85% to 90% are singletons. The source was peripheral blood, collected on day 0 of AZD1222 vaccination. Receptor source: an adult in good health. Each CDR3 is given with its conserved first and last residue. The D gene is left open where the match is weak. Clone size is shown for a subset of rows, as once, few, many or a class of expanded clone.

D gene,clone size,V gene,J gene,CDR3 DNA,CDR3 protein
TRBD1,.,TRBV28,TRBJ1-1,TGTGCCAGCAATCGACAGGGGGTCATGAACACTGAAGCTTTCTTT,CASNRQGVMNTEAFF
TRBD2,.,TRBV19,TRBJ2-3,TGTGCCAGTAGTTCCCAAGCGGGAGGGGCAGATACGCAGTATTTT,CASSSQAGGADTQYF
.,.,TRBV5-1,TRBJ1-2,TGCGCCAGCAGCTTGGGAGGGGTTAGTGGCTACACCTTC,CASSLGGVSGYTF
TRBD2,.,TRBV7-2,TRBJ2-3,TGTGCCAGCAGCTTATCCGGACTAGCGGGGGGCCTAAGAGATACGCAGTATTTT,CASSLSGLAGGLRDTQYF
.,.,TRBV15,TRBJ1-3,TGTGCCACCAGCAGAGATTATGGATCCTCTGGAAACACCATATATTTT,CATSRDYGSSGNTIYF
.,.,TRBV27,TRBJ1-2,TGTGCCAGCGTTAGTCCCAACTATGGCTACACCTTC,CASVSPNYGYTF
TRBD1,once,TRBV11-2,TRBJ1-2,TGTGCCAGCAGCTTCGCCACAGGGGTGACGGGCTACACCTTC,CASSFATGVTGYTF
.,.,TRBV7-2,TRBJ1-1,TGTGCCAGCAGCTCCCTACCTTTAGGGGGGTCTGAAGCTTTCTTT,CASSSLPLGGSEAFF
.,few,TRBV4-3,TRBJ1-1,TGCGCCAGCAGCCAAGAGGGAGTTAACACTGAAGCTTTCTTT,CASSQEGVNTEAFF
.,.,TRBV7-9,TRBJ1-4,TGTGCCAGCTCAGCCCCGGGCAGGGAAAAACTGTTTTTT,CASSAPGREKLFF
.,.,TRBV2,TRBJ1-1,TGTGCCAGCAGGCCGGAGGTGAGGGCTTTCTTT,CASRPEVRAFF
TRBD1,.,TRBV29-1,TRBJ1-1,TGCAGCGTTGTTCAGGGGACAGGGGGGAACACTGAAGCTTTCTTT,CSVVQGTGGNTEAFF
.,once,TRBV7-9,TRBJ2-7,TGTGCCAGCAGCTCCTTGGGGTACGAGCAGTACTTC,CASSSLGYEQYF
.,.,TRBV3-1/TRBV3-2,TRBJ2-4,TGTGCCAGCAGCCACCTCGTAGCGGATCTAGAAGACATTCAGTACTTC,CASSHLVADLEDIQYF
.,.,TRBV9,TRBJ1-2,TGTGCCAGCAGCGTAGATGGTACAGGGAACTATGGCTACACCTTC,CASSVDGTGNYGYTF
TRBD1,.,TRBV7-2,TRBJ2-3,TGTGCCAGCAGTCGCACAGGGGCCCGGACGCAGTATTTT,CASSRTGARTQYF
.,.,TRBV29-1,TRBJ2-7,TGCAGCGCCTTGGGACGGCAACACCCCTACGAGCAGTACTTC,CSALGRQHPYEQYF
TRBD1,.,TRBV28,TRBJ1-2,TGTGCCAGCAGTTTACCGGACAGGGGGGGCTATGGCTACACCTTC,CASSLPDRGGYGYTF
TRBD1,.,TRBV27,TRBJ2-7,TGTGCCAGCAGTTGGGGGACAGGGGACTACGAGCAGTACTTC,CASSWGTGDYEQYF
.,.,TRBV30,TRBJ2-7,TGTGCCTGGAGCCCGGGAAAATTGTTTCACGAGCAGTACTTC,CAWSPGKLFHEQYF
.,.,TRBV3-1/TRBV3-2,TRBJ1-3,TGTGCCAGCAGCCAAGGGATGGCGTCAGGAAACACCATATATTTT,CASSQGMASGNTIYF
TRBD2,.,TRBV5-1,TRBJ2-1,TGCGCCAGTTCGGAGGGGACTAGCTCCTACAATGAGCAGTTCTTC,CASSEGTSSYNEQFF
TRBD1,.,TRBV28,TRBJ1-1,TGTGCCAGCAGTTTGAGACAGGGGGACACTGAAGCTTTCTTT,CASSLRQGDTEAFF